These 8 T cell receptor beta chains were sequenced from one sample in a study of cytomegalovirus exposure and HLA in healthy donors. The PCR was carried out with 60 Vbeta primers and 13 Jbeta primers. The table came from immunoSEQ multiplex PCR; TCRdb's copy has only in-frame clones and leaves some out. The data show under 200,000 clones, 65% to 85% seen once. Sequenced material: PBMCs. These receptor sequences come from a male donor in good health and CMV-seropositive.

This clone occurred a few times. The CDR3 is CASSPSTVVGNTIYF. The DNA of the CDR3 is TGTGCCAGCTCACCGTCAACGGTCGTTGGAAACACCATATATTTT. The J gene is TRBJ1-3, the V gene TRBV18; D is unclear. V was shortened by 3 bases and J by 3 bases, with 12 bases between the two germline ends. The CDR3 loop spans 15 amino acids. CDR1 KGHSH and CDR2 LQKENI come from the germline V gene.

The chain carries TRBV6-5 and TRBJ1-4; 9 bases line up with TRBD1. Germline-derived CDR1 and CDR2 are MNHEY and SVGAGI. J lost 8 bases, V lost 2 bases, and 3 bases had no gene match. This CDR3 contains 14 residues. The CDR3 DNA reads as TGTGCCAGCAGTTACGACAGGGGGGTGGAAAAACTGTTTTTT. Encoded protein: CASSYDRGVEKLFF.

The V and J genes are TRBV7-9 and TRBJ1-2, with TRBD1 matching 9 bases. This CDR3 spans 15 amino acids. Germline V gene data show CDR1 as SEHNR and CDR2 as FQNEAQ (reference sequence). V shed 2 bases, J shed 6 bases, and the junction held 7 bases outside the gene matches. The CDR3 loop is CASSLPGQGANGYTF. The CDR3 region has the DNA TGTGCCAGCAGCTTACCGGGACAGGGAGCGAATGGCTACACCTTC.

V usage is TRBV7-9 and J usage is TRBJ1-2; TRBD1 is a possible D gene (5 bases). CDR1 and CDR2 from the germline V gene are SEHNR and FQNEAQ (reference sequence). This CDR3 spans 15 amino acids. V was cut by 4 bases and J by 3 bases, with 15 bases left in between. CDR3 protein: CASSSNQGLDYGYTF. The CDR3 nucleotides are TGTGCCAGCAGCTCAAATCAGGGTCTGGACTATGGCTACACCTTC.

In this sample, this clone turned up a few times. The chain joins TRBV7-6 to TRBJ1-3; tentative D call: TRBD1 (6 bases). The CDR3 runs to 11 residues. Germline CDR1 and CDR2: SGHVS and FNYEAQ. With 11 bases removed from V and 4 bases from J, the gap between germline ends came to 9 bases. The CDR3 sequence is CAAGGGNTIYF. CDR3 DNA: TGTGCCGCGGGGGGCGGAAACACCATATATTTT.

The table lists this clone with a few counts. The chain has TRBV30 and TRBJ2-7, with a possible D match to TRBD1 (5 bases). The CDR3 runs 14 residues. Germline V gene sequence: CDR1 GTSNPN, CDR2 SVGIG (reference sequence). With 2 bases removed from V and 2 bases from J, the gap between germline ends came to 13 bases. The CDR3 nucleotides read TGTGCCTGGAGTCGCCAGGGAAAAACCTACGAGCAGTACTTC. Translating gives CAWSRQGKTYEQYF.

The chain combines TRBV4-1 with TRBJ1-2; D perhaps matches TRBD1 (5 bases). The CDR3 totals 14 residues. The germline V gene has CDR1 MGHRA and CDR2 YSYEKL. Trimming removed 1 base at V and 7 bases at J, with 13 bases between. This CDR3 reads CASSQGAGRFGYTF. As DNA, the CDR3 is TGCGCCAGCAGCCAAGGCGCAGGGCGCTTTGGCTACACCTTC.

CDR3 sequence (DNA): TGTGCCAGCCAGGTCCCTTACAATGAGCAGTTCTTC. This encodes CASQVPYNEQFF. The V and J genes are TRBV6-1 and TRBJ2-1; unclear D gene. The CDR3 runs 12 residues. The germline gives CDR1 MNHNS, CDR2 SASEGT. V was shortened by 8 bases and J by 4 bases, with 9 bases between the two germline ends.